The next 12 T cell receptor beta chains were all read from a single sample in a study of T cell repertoires in cytomegalovirus infection. No antigen has been assigned to these receptors. A single record per CDR3 protein comes from TCRdb applying MiXCR to the reads. The data show around 540,000 distinct CDR3 sequences, 25% to 35% seen once. The sequences come from cultured PBMCs, collected from culture after CMV antigen stimulation. Every receptor here comes from a human donor in good health (CMV status not recorded). Some clones in this sample may be carry-over from other donors' samples.

The rearrangement links TRBV12-3 or TRBV12-4 to TRBJ2-5; D gene uncertain. There are 15 residues in the CDR3. V shed 5 bases and J shed 7 bases, with 20 bases lying between them. CDR3 protein: CASSPPDLGPGTQYF. The CDR3 DNA is TGTGCCAGCAGTCCCCCCGATTTGGGTCCGGGGACCCAGTACTTC.

This chain joins TRBV12-3 or TRBV12-4 and TRBJ2-1; 10 bases fit TRBD2. The CDR3 has 15 amino acids. Trimming cost V 6 bases and J 6 bases; bases outside gene matches: 8. CDR3 region: CASRRSGLATNEQFF. Here the CDR3 DNA reads TGTGCCAGCAGAAGATCGGGACTAGCGACCAATGAGCAGTTCTTC.

The chain recombines TRBV28 with TRBJ1-1; TRBD1 matches at 7 bases. CDR1 is MDHEN and CDR2 is SYDVKM in the germline V gene. Trimming took 5 bases from V and 6 from J; bases not matched to a gene: 3. The CDR3 contains 12 residues. The CDR3 region has the DNA TGTGCCAGCAGTCCAGGGGGACCTGAAGCTTTCTTT. This gives the protein CASSPGGPEAFF.

This clonotype has a handful of counts. The rearrangement joins TRBV9 to TRBJ2-5; 9 nucleotides align to TRBD2. There are 16 residues in the CDR3. Germline lookup yields CDR1 SGDLS and CDR2 YYNGEE. Unmatched junction bases numbered 3, after V lost 0 bases and J lost 0 bases. The DNA for the CDR3 is TGTGCCAGCAGCGTAGGAGCGGGAGGCCACCAAGAGACCCAGTACTTC. It yields the protein CASSVGAGGHQETQYF.

The genes are TRBV28 and TRBJ1-2, with D maybe TRBD1 (5 bases). The CDR3 contains 15 residues. Trimming cost V 10 bases and J 6 bases, with 24 bases left between them. The germline V gene has CDR1 MDHEN and CDR2 SYDVKM. CDR3 bases: TGTGCCATCCCCTCCGGGCCTCTCGGGGGTAATGGCTACACCTTC. Residues: CAIPSGPLGGNGYTF.

The chain couples TRBV6-5 to TRBJ2-3; unclear D gene. The CDR3 sequence is 15 residues long. Per germline, CDR1 MNHEY and CDR2 SVGAGI. The V and J ends lost 8 bases and 0 bases respectively, with 15 bases between them. The chain's CDR3 is CASAPQPESTDTQYF. In nucleotides, the CDR3 is TGTGCCAGCGCCCCCCAGCCAGAAAGCACAGATACGCAGTATTTT.

The CDR3 region is CASWPTDRRPQHF. CDR3 sequence (DNA): TGTGCCAGCTGGCCCACTGACCGGAGGCCCCAGCATTTT. The J gene is TRBJ1-5, the V gene TRBV6-2 or TRBV6-3; D remains unclear. V was clipped by 8 bases and J by 9 bases, with 17 bases between them. CDR3 length: 13 residues. CDR1 MNHEY and CDR2 SVGEGT come from the germline V gene.

The chain employs TRBV15 and TRBJ1-6, with D maybe TRBD1 (6 bases). The CDR3 totals 14 residues. Per the germline V gene, CDR1 is LNHNV and CDR2 is YYDKDF (reference sequence). V lost 8 bases and J 2 bases, leaving 10 bases between the germline ends. The DNA of the CDR3 is TGTGCCACCGGTGCAGGGGCCTATAATTCACCCCTCCACTTT. This codes for CATGAGAYNSPLHF.

This clonotype appeared a few times. The chain carries TRBV6-5 and TRBJ2-3, with D hard to call. The V and J ends lost 2 bases and 0 bases respectively, with 6 bases between them. Germline V CDR1 and CDR2: MNHEY, SVGAGI. The CDR3 extends over 14 amino acids. CDR3 in DNA: TGTGCCAGCAGTTACGACCATAGCACAGATACGCAGTATTTT. Amino acid sequence: CASSYDHSTDTQYF.

Details on this clonotype: Relative to the germline gene, one junction end is altered; a read error may explain this. The chain uses TRBV7-7 and TRBJ2-2; TRBD2 matches 12 bases. Per germline, CDR1 SSHAT and CDR2 FNYEAQ (reference sequence). The CDR3 runs 16 residues. The CDR3 bases are TGTGCTAGCAGCGCCCCGGGACTAGCGGGCACCGGGGAGCTGTTTTTT. It codes for CASSAPGLAGTGELFF. The full variable domain, completed using reference TRBV7-7 and TRBJ2-2, is GAGVSQSPRYKVTKRGQDVTLRCDPISSHATLYWYQQALGQGPEFLTYFNYEAQPDKSGLPSDRFSAERPEGSISTLTIQRTEQRDSAMYRCASSAPGLAGTGELFFGEGSRLTVL.

This chain uses TRBV14 with TRBJ2-7; no definite D call. The CDR3 is 16 amino acids. The V end was cut by 0 bases, the J end by 4 bases, with 16 bases between. Germline V gene data show CDR1 as SGHDN and CDR2 as FVKESK. Here the CDR3 reads CASSQEGRALLYEQYF. The CDR3, as DNA: TGTGCCAGCAGCCAAGAGGGTCGGGCGCTTCTGTACGAGCAGTACTTC.

V gene TRBV28 combines with J gene TRBJ2-1; D may be TRBD2 (6 bases). Germline CDR1 MDHEN, CDR2 SYDVKM. The CDR3 extends over 17 amino acids. V shed 8 bases and J shed 9 bases, with 29 bases lying between them. The CDR3 sequence: CASLTFRDPASGGEQFF. The CDR3 DNA follows: TGTGCCAGCTTAACCTTCCGGGACCCCGCGTCCGGGGGTGAGCAGTTCTTC.